These T cell receptor beta chains were read from a single sample in a study of glioma-infiltrating T cells. Using its own MiXCR run on the multiplex PCR reads, TCRdb lists one record per CDR3 protein. The sample records about 180,000 distinct CDR3 sequences, around 42% being singletons. The sequenced sample consisted of glioma tissue, nonneoplastic brain tissue, or PBMCs (not recorded which). Receptors originate from a human donor with low-grade glioma or glioblastoma, undergoing nonglioma brain surgery, or in good health (not recorded which). Each CDR3 is given with its conserved first and last residue. A D gene is named only where the DNA matches it firmly. The listing skips clone size in some rows; elsewhere it reads once, few, many or a size class.

CDR3nt	CDR3aa	len	d_gene	abundance	v_gene	j_gene
TGTGCCAGCAGCCAAACCGGGACTAGCGGGAGATTCGGTTTT	CASSQTGTSGRFGF	14	TRBD2	many	TRBV5-4	TRBJ2-3
TGTGCCAGCAGTTCCCTAGGCTCGAACACTGAAGCTTTCTTT	CASSSLGSNTEAFF	14	NA	many	TRBV6-1	TRBJ1-1
TGCAGTGCTCCCTCTACAGGGGTTTCGGAGACCCAGTACTTC	CSAPSTGVSETQYF	14	TRBD1	many	TRBV20-1	TRBJ2-5
TGTGCCAGCAGTTTATTAAGGGGAACCATATATTTT	CASSLLRGTIYF	12	NA	many	TRBV28	TRBJ1-3
TGTGCCAGCAGCCGAGGGGGCGAGCAGTACTTC	CASSRGGEQYF	11	NA	many	TRBV7-9	TRBJ2-7
TGTGCCAGTAGCCACCCGGTGAACACTGAAGCTTTCTTT	CASSHPVNTEAFF	13	NA	few	TRBV19	TRBJ1-1
TGTGCCAGCAGGGACCTCCTCACTAGCGACGAGCAGTACTTC	CASRDLLTSDEQYF	14	TRBD2	NA	TRBV2	TRBJ2-7
TGTGCCAGCGGTCGGGGCGCGGCTAATGAAAAACTGTTTTTT	CASGRGAANEKLFF	14	NA	many	TRBV6-1	TRBJ1-4
TGCAGTGCAAGGACTGCTAACTATGGCTACACCTTC	CSARTANYGYTF	12	NA	many	TRBV20-1	TRBJ1-2
TGCAGCGTGAAAAACAGGGGAAAGGCAGATACGCAGTATTTT	CSVKNRGKADTQYF	14	TRBD1	many	TRBV29-1	TRBJ2-3
TGTGCCAGCAGTGACTCTTTGAGTTCCACAGATACGCAGTATTTT	CASSDSLSSTDTQYF	15	NA	NA	TRBV6-4	TRBJ2-3
TGCGCCAGCAGCCCCTTGGGACGGCTCGGCTATGGCTACACCTTC	CASSPLGRLGYGYTF	15	NA	NA	TRBV4-3	TRBJ1-2
TGTGCCAGTAGTATCGGGACGGATGTACATCAGCCCCAGCATTTT	CASSIGTDVHQPQHF	15	NA	NA	TRBV19	TRBJ1-5
TGCAGTGCTAGACTGAGACGGAGACACTGGACGGCTGAAGCTTTCTTT	CSARLRRRHWTAEAFF	16	NA	many	TRBV20-1	TRBJ1-1
TGTGCCATCAGCTACGACAGGGGGAACACTGAAGCTTTCTTT	CAISYDRGNTEAFF	14	TRBD1	many	TRBV10-3	TRBJ1-1
TGTGCCAGCAGCCCGAACCGAAAAAGGGGCAAAGGCTACACCTTC	CASSPNRKRGKGYTF	15	NA	NA	TRBV7-8	TRBJ1-2
TGTGCCAGCAGTAGCGGATACCAAGAGACCCAGTACTTC	CASSSGYQETQYF	13	NA	many	TRBV28	TRBJ2-5
TGTGCCAGCAGCCCTCTTTCATCACAAGAGACCCAGTACTTC	CASSPLSSQETQYF	14	NA	NA	TRBV3-1	TRBJ2-5
TGTTCCAGCAGCCGGGACAGGAATTTTCAAGAGACCCAGTACTTC	CSSSRDRNFQETQYF	15	TRBD1	NA	TRBV5-4	TRBJ2-5
TGTGCCAGCAGTCCGACTGGAAGCTCCTACAATGAGCAGTTCTTC	CASSPTGSSYNEQFF	15	NA	many	TRBV6-1	TRBJ2-1
TGTGCCAGCAGCCCAGCGGGAGAGCCCCAGCATTTT	CASSPAGEPQHF	12	NA	NA	TRBV7-9	TRBJ1-5
TGTGCCAGCAGGAGGGACAGTGGTCCAAATGAAAAACTGTTTTTT	CASRRDSGPNEKLFF	15	TRBD1	NA	TRBV2	TRBJ1-4
TGTGCCAGCAGCGCCCTGACCATTAACTCCTACAATGAGCAGTTCTTC	CASSALTINSYNEQFF	16	NA	many	TRBV9	TRBJ2-1
TGTGCCAGCAGTGAATCAGGGTCCCCTGGAAACACCATATATTTT	CASSESGSPGNTIYF	15	NA	few	TRBV2	TRBJ1-3
TGTGCCAGCAGCCTACTCGGAGCGAACACCGGGGAGCTGTTTTTT	CASSLLGANTGELFF	15	NA	few	TRBV5-4	TRBJ2-2
TGCGCCAGCAGCCAATTCGGTGATCGGGATGAGCAGTTCTTC	CASSQFGDRDEQFF	14	NA	many	TRBV4-1	TRBJ2-1
TGTGCCAGCAGCAGGAGCTCCTACAATGAGCAGTTCTTC	CASSRSSYNEQFF	13	NA	many	TRBV7-7	TRBJ2-1
TGCGCCAGCAGCCAAAAGGGGGACGGAAACACCATATATTTT	CASSQKGDGNTIYF	14	NA	NA	TRBV4-1	TRBJ1-3
TGTGCCAGCAGCCTCTGGACCGGGGGCGAGCAGTACTTC	CASSLWTGGEQYF	13	NA	few	TRBV7-6	TRBJ2-7
TGTGCCAGCAGCCAAGTCGCGTTGAGCTCCTACAATGAGCAGTTCTTC	CASSQVALSSYNEQFF	16	NA	few	TRBV14	TRBJ2-1
TGCGCCAGCAGTGATTTGTGGACAGGGCCCAATCAGCCCCAGCATTTT	CASSDLWTGPNQPQHF	16	TRBD1	many	TRBV10-2	TRBJ1-5
TGCGCCAGCAGCCAGCTCGCAGGGATAGGTCAGCCCCAGCATTTT	CASSQLAGIGQPQHF	15	NA	many	TRBV4-1	TRBJ1-5
TGTGCCAGCAGTCCCCGCGGGTTGAATGAGAAGTTCTTC	CASSPRGLNEKFF	13	NA	NA	TRBV28	TRBJ2-1
TGCAGTGCTAGAGGAAGGGACGGTACCTCCTACGAGCAGTACTTC	CSARGRDGTSYEQYF	15	NA	many	TRBV20-1	TRBJ2-7
TGTGCCAGCAGCAAAAACCCCGATGAGACTGAAGCTTTCTTT	CASSKNPDETEAFF	14	NA	few	TRBV7-8	TRBJ1-1
TGTGCCAGCAGCTTAGTCAGGGCCGGTCCGCAGCCCCAGCATTTT	CASSLVRAGPQPQHF	15	NA	NA	TRBV7-2	TRBJ1-5
TGCAGCGTAAGATTGACTAGCGCGACCTACAATGAGCAGTTCTTC	CSVRLTSATYNEQFF	15	TRBD2	NA	TRBV29-1	TRBJ2-1
TGTGCCAGCAGTTATGATCTAGAGCGGTACAATGAGCAGTTCTTC	CASSYDLERYNEQFF	15	NA	many	TRBV6-1	TRBJ2-1
TGTGCCAGCAGAGGGGCGGGGGGGGCAAGGTACTTC	CASRGAGGARYF	12	TRBD2	many	TRBV28	TRBJ2-7
TGTGCCAGCAGCTTGTCCGGGACAGCCTACTTCGGTGAGCAGTACTTC	CASSLSGTAYFGEQYF	16	TRBD1	NA	TRBV5-4	TRBJ2-7
TGTGCCAGTAGTAAAGAGGGAATAAGCAATCAGCCCCAGCATTTT	CASSKEGISNQPQHF	15	NA	few	TRBV19	TRBJ1-5
TGTGCCAGCTCACGAACCGGGACAGGGCTAACCACAGATACGCAGTATTTT	CASSRTGTGLTTDTQYF	17	TRBD1	NA	TRBV18	TRBJ2-3
TGTGCCATCAGCCTTTACGAGCAGTACTTC	CAISLYEQYF	10	NA	NA	TRBV12-3/TRBV12-4	TRBJ2-7
TGTGCCAGCAGCCAAACCCCACAGGTGGGAGAGCAGTTCTTC	CASSQTPQVGEQFF	14	NA	few	TRBV3-1	TRBJ2-1
TGTGCCAGTAGTATAGGTGGGGAGCAGTTCTTC	CASSIGGEQFF	11	NA	many	TRBV19	TRBJ2-1
TGTGCCAGCAGTTTAGTGGCGTCAGGGGGCGCGAACCGGGAGCTGTTTTTT	CASSLVASGGANRELFF	17	TRBD1	NA	TRBV28	TRBJ2-2
TGTGCCAGCAGTGAACAACCCTCTAGCACAGATACGCATTATTTT	CASSEQPSSTDTHYF	15	NA	NA	TRBV2	TRBJ2-3
TGTGCCAGCTTTCGGGGCAGGGTACAGCCCCAGCATTTT	CASFRGRVQPQHF	13	NA	NA	TRBV28	TRBJ1-5
TGTGCCAGCAGCCAGGGACTAGAGGGAGTCTACGAGCAGTACTTC	CASSQGLEGVYEQYF	15	TRBD2	NA	TRBV7-9	TRBJ2-7
TGTGCCAGCAGCCGGATGACAGAGATCTATGGCTACACCTTC	CASSRMTEIYGYTF	14	NA	NA	TRBV3-1	TRBJ1-2
TGCGCCAGCAGCTTCCCGAGGGGAGAGCAGTACTTC	CASSFPRGEQYF	12	NA	few	TRBV5-1	TRBJ2-7
TGTGCCAGCACCCAGAGCTCTGGAAACACCATATATTTT	CASTQSSGNTIYF	13	NA	many	TRBV6-1	TRBJ1-3
TGTGCCAGCAGGAATACAGGGGGGCGCGGAGAGACCCAGTACTTC	CASRNTGGRGETQYF	15	TRBD1	many	TRBV6-1	TRBJ2-5
TGTGCCAGCAGCTTAGGGACACGCGATCAGCCCCAGCATTTT	CASSLGTRDQPQHF	14	NA	many	TRBV11-2	TRBJ1-5
TGCAGTGCTAGAGAAGGGCCTGAAGCTTTCTTT	CSAREGPEAFF	11	NA	many	TRBV20-1	TRBJ1-1
TGTGCCAGCAGTGAAGATGGACAGGATGAAAAACTGTTTTTT	CASSEDGQDEKLFF	14	TRBD1	many	TRBV6-1	TRBJ1-4
TGTGCCAGTAGTATTGACGGGGCTACCGGGGAGCTGTTTTTT	CASSIDGATGELFF	14	NA	NA	TRBV19	TRBJ2-2
TGCGCCAGCAGCTTGGGTAGGTTGAACACTGAAGATTTCTTT	CASSLGRLNTEDFF	14	NA	NA	TRBV5-1	TRBJ1-1
TGTGCCAGCAGTATTAGCGGACGCACAGATACGCAGTATTTT	CASSISGRTDTQYF	14	NA	many	TRBV27	TRBJ2-3
TGTGCCAGCAGCCGGACAAAGGGTCAGCCCCAGCATTTT	CASSRTKGQPQHF	13	NA	many	TRBV6-1	TRBJ1-5